This entry is about one T cell receptor beta chain. The data stem from a study of blood T cell repertoires in COVID-19. The overall study: Both acute and convalescent COVID-19 samples were obtained from the United States, Italy and Spain. T cells, B-cell-depleted T cells, or PBMCs provided the cDNA or gDNA that served as material.

How the authors handled the data: Scientists estimated how many nucleated cells there were by amplifying reference gene primers. Assay: immunoSEQ multiplex PCR; the TCRdb copy retains only in-frame clones and omits some. The V and J calls and the clone size are those of that table, but D and trimming were determined from the DNA. The sample includes more than 200,000 clones, around 81% of them seen just once. The CDR3 is 15 amino acids. Trimming took 5 bases from V and 4 from J; bases not matched to a gene: 7. Germline loops: CDR1 LNHNV, CDR2 YYDKDF (reference sequence). The V and J genes are TRBV15 and TRBJ2-7, with TRBD2 matching over 11 bases. Sample: peripheral blood. The clonotype originates from a man aged 45 to 65 with active or convalescent COVID-19. In DNA, the CDR3 is TGTGCCACCAGCCGGGCGGGGACTAGCGGTTACGAGCAGTACTTC. Amino acids: CATSRAGTSGYEQYF.